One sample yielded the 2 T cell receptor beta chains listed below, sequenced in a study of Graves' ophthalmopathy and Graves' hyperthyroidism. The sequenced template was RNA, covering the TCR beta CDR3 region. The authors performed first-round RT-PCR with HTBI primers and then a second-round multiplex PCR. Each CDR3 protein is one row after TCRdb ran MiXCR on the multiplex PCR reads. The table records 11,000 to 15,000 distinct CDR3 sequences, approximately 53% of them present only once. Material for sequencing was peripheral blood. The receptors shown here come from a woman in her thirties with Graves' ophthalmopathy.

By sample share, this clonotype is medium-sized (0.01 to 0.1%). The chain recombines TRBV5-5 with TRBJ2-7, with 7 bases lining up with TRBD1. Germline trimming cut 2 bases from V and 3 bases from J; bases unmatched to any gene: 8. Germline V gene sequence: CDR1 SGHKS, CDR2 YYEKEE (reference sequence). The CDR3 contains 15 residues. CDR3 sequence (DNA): TGTGCCAGCAGCTTATGGACAGGCGCCCGCTACGAGCAGTACTTC. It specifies CASSLWTGARYEQYF.

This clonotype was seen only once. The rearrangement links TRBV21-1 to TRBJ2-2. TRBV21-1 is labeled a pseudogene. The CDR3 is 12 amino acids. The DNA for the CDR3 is TGTGCCAGCAGCAGATACACCGGGGAGCTGTTTTTT. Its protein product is CASSRYTGELFF.